Listed here are 26 T cell receptor beta chains from one sample, sequenced in a study of blood T cell repertoires in COVID-19 (dated by TCRdb to the early 2020s). Libraries were prepared through the immunoSEQ multiplex PCR assay. TCRdb stores this immuneACCESS table with in-frame sequences only. Part of the clones is absent; in the studies checked, under half of the shortfall reflects unresolved V genes, and no reason is known for the rest. A total of about 260,000 clones appear in this sample, about 87% of them only once. Approximately 3% of the sample is in the top ten clones. What was sequenced was PBMCs or T cells enriched from blood (not recorded which). These receptors were collected from a woman in her fifties or sixties who had recovered from COVID-19.

This chain uses TRBV14 with TRBJ2-7, with D perhaps matching TRBD2 (6 bases). CDR1 and CDR2 (germline): SGHDN, FVKESK. Deletions cut 5 bases from V and 6 bases from J, with 14 bases between. This CDR3 region has 13 residues. This CDR3 is CASSGGRRGEQYF. The CDR3 DNA reads TGTGCCAGCAGCGGGGGACGGAGGGGCGAGCAGTACTTC.

The chain has TRBV19 and TRBJ2-1; perhaps TRBD2 as D (6 bases). Trimming shortened V by 3 bases and J by 4 bases, and 16 bases separated the two germline ends. This CDR3 region has 16 residues. Germline loops: CDR1 LNHDA, CDR2 SQIVND (reference sequence). The CDR3 DNA sequence: TGTGCCAGTAGTATTGGTTTGGCGGGGAGGTACAATGAGCAGTTCTTC. It is translated as CASSIGLAGRYNEQFF.

The CDR3 loop reads CASLQPGEKGNEQFF. In DNA, the CDR3 is TGTGCCAGCCTCCAGCCGGGGGAGAAAGGCAATGAGCAGTTCTTC. J is TRBJ2-1 and V is TRBV5-4; D is perhaps TRBD2 (6 bases). This CDR3 is 15 amino acids long. Germline CDR1 SGHNT, CDR2 YYREEE (reference sequence). The V gene lost 7 bases and the J gene lost 6 bases, with 20 bases spanning the gap.

This sequence joins TRBV4-2 and TRBJ1-2; TRBD1 matches 7 bases. Trimming took 0 bases from V and 4 from J; bases not matched to a gene: 11. This CDR3 comprises 17 residues. Germline V gene sequence: CDR1 LGHNA, CDR2 YNFKEQ. The DNA of the CDR3 is TGTGCCAGCAGCCAAGAAGCGGGGGGACAGCTGGGCTATGGCTACACCTTC. It yields the protein CASSQEAGGQLGYGYTF.

V and J are TRBV29-1 and TRBJ1-5; D unresolved. Germline V gene lookup returns CDR1 SQVTM and CDR2 ANQGSEA. The CDR3 sequence is 13 residues long. The germline V and J ends were trimmed by 0 bases and 4 bases, with 7 bases remaining between them. CDR3 in amino acids: CSVEETPNQPQHF. As DNA, the CDR3 is TGCAGCGTTGAAGAGACACCGAATCAGCCCCAGCATTTT.

This clone was detected a few times. The chain joins TRBV7-3 to TRBJ2-1, with D possibly TRBD2 on 6 matching bases. The CDR3 covers 12 residues. Trimming left V 2 bases short and J 10 bases short, with 9 bases between. Looked up from germline, CDR1 is SGHTA and CDR2 is FQGTGA. CDR3 amino acids: CASSLVREEQFF. In DNA form, the CDR3 reads TGTGCCAGCAGCTTAGTGCGGGAAGAGCAGTTCTTC.

The CDR3 loop is CASSQDSTARVNSPLHF. The CDR3 coding sequence is TGCGCCAGCAGCCAAGATTCGACCGCCAGGGTGAATTCACCCCTCCACTTT. This chain uses TRBV4-1 with TRBJ1-6; a possible D gene is TRBD1 (5 bases). The CDR3 is made up of 17 amino acids. CDR1 and CDR2 (germline): MGHRA, YSYEKL. Trimming took 0 bases from V and 7 from J, leaving 16 bases between them.

V gene TRBV28 combines with J gene TRBJ1-2; unclear D gene. The CDR3 has 14 amino acids. V shed 2 bases and J shed 0 bases, with 7 bases lying between them. CDR1 MDHEN and CDR2 SYDVKM come from the germline V gene. CDR3 residues: CASSLREPNYGYTF. The CDR3 nucleotides read TGTGCCAGCAGTTTACGTGAGCCTAACTATGGCTACACCTTC.

The sample holds one count of this clone. This sequence joins TRBV28 and TRBJ1-5; 7 bases align to TRBD1. Unmatched junction bases numbered 5, after V lost 10 bases and J lost 5 bases. The CDR3 consists of 12 residues. Germline CDR1 MDHEN, CDR2 SYDVKM. The chain's CDR3 is CATGTVYQPQHF. In nucleotides, the CDR3 is TGTGCCACAGGGACAGTCTATCAGCCCCAGCATTTT.

The V and J genes are TRBV6-5 and TRBJ2-7; tentative D call: TRBD2 (5 bases). Germline lookup yields CDR1 MNHEY and CDR2 SVGAGI. V lost 2 bases and J lost 5, with 13 bases in between. There are 14 residues in the CDR3. The CDR3 DNA sequence: TGTGCCAGCAGTTACGAAGCGCGAGGGAACGAGCAGTACTTC. Its protein product is CASSYEARGNEQYF.

The rearrangement uses TRBV11-2 and TRBJ1-2; 7 bases agree with TRBD1. Germline V CDR1 and CDR2: SGHAT, FQNNGV. Losses at the gene ends were 5 bases for V and 4 bases for J; bases not matched to a gene: 13. The CDR3 spans 16 residues. The CDR3 loop reads CASSLQFSDRLYGYTF. CDR3 coding DNA: TGTGCCAGCAGCCTACAGTTTTCGGACAGGCTCTATGGCTACACCTTC. Full variable domain (rest looked up from reference TRBV11-2 and TRBJ1-2): EAGVAQSPRYKIIEKRQSVAFWCNPISGHATLYWYQQILGQGPKLLIQFQNNGVVDDSQLPKDRFSAERLKGVDSTLKIQPAKLEDSAVYLCASSLQFSDRLYGYTFGSGTRLTVV.

Comment on this clone: This specimen includes other DNA sequences encoding the same CDR3. This sequence joins TRBV30 and TRBJ1-5; no definite D call. V lost 0 bases, J lost 4 bases, and 7 bases lay in between. The CDR3 sequence is 13 residues long. Germline CDR1 is GTSNPN and CDR2 is SVGIG (reference sequence). CDR3 loop: CAWSVRGNQPQHF. CDR3 bases: TGTGCCTGGAGTGTACGAGGAAATCAGCCCCAGCATTTT.

The chain employs TRBV2 and TRBJ2-1; possible D gene TRBD2, 5 bases. Trimming cost V 9 bases and J 0 bases, with 15 bases left between them. Germline CDR1 reads SNHLY; CDR2 reads FYNNEI. The CDR3 extends over 15 amino acids. CDR3 loop: CASAMEAASYNEQFF. The CDR3 bases are TGTGCCAGTGCCATGGAGGCGGCCTCCTACAATGAGCAGTTCTTC.

The chain joins TRBV5-1 to TRBJ2-4; D unclear. The CDR3 totals 17 residues. V was cut by 4 bases and J by 0 bases, with 17 bases left in between. The germline gives CDR1 SGHRS, CDR2 YFSETQ. CDR3 DNA sequence: TGCGCCAGCAGCGAAAAAACGACTTCACTAGCCAAAAACATTCAGTACTTC. Encoded protein: CASSEKTTSLAKNIQYF.

V gene TRBV7-2 combines with J gene TRBJ2-7, with TRBD1 matching over 9 bases. Germline V gene sequence: CDR1 SGHTA, CDR2 FQGNSA. V lost 6 bases and J lost 5; bases outside the gene matches: 8. This CDR3 region has 14 residues. CDR3 region: CASRRTGGGDEQYF. The DNA of the CDR3 is TGTGCCAGCAGACGTACAGGGGGCGGCGACGAGCAGTACTTC.

The chain carries TRBV28 and TRBJ1-2, with D possibly matching TRBD1 (6 bases). The CDR3 has 12 amino acids. Germline V CDR1 and CDR2: MDHEN, SYDVKM. V was shortened by 1 base and J by 8 bases, with 8 bases between the two germline ends. CDR3 residues: CASSLSQGGYTF. The CDR3 DNA is TGTGCCAGCAGTTTATCTCAGGGGGGCTACACCTTC.

The V and J genes are TRBV7-8 and TRBJ2-1, with 13 positions matching TRBD2. The CDR3 has 17 amino acids. V lost 6 bases and J lost 7; bases outside the gene matches: 12. Germline V gene data show CDR1 as SGHVS and CDR2 as FQNEAQ. The CDR3 here is CASRPTRTSGSRNEQFF. CDR3 coding DNA: TGTGCCAGCAGACCGACGCGGACTAGCGGGAGCCGTAATGAGCAGTTCTTC.

The rearrangement uses TRBV9 and TRBJ1-6, with a tentative D call TRBD1 (6 bases). The V end was cut by 0 bases, the J end by 9 bases, with 13 bases between. The CDR3 consists of 15 residues. The V gene's germline CDR1 is SGDLS and CDR2 YYNGEE. The CDR3 sequence is CASSVDGGLGSPLHF. Here the CDR3 DNA reads TGTGCCAGCAGCGTAGACGGGGGGCTGGGTTCACCCCTCCACTTT.

The chain combines TRBV27 with TRBJ2-1, with 8 bases lining up with TRBD1. The CDR3 sequence is 14 residues long. Germline CDR1 is MNHEY and CDR2 is SMNVEV (reference sequence). V lost 3 bases and J lost 7; bases outside the gene matches: 5. The CDR3 here is CASSFYQGANEQFF. For the CDR3, the DNA is TGTGCCAGCAGTTTCTATCAGGGGGCGAATGAGCAGTTCTTC.

J is TRBJ1-1 and V is TRBV28; D gene uncertain. V lost 6 bases to trimming and J lost 5 bases, with 13 bases between them. Germline V lookup: CDR1 MDHEN, CDR2 SYDVKM. The CDR3 totals 13 residues. The CDR3 coding sequence is TGTGCCAGCAGCCGGGAGGGTTGGACTGAAGCTTTCTTT. This encodes CASSREGWTEAFF.

This chain links TRBV27 with TRBJ1-5; no reliable D call. V was shortened by 4 bases and J by 5 bases, with 21 bases between the two germline ends. The CDR3 length is 17 residues. Germline V lookup: CDR1 MNHEY, CDR2 SMNVEV (reference sequence). The CDR3 sequence is CASSSSEPGGSHQPQHF. The CDR3 DNA follows: TGTGCCAGCAGTTCATCCGAACCGGGAGGTTCGCATCAGCCCCAGCATTTT.

The chain couples TRBV5-6 to TRBJ2-7, with 11 nucleotides matching TRBD2. From germline, CDR1 is SGHDT and CDR2 YYEEEE. The CDR3 loop spans 18 amino acids. V trimming: 3 bases; J trimming: 11 bases; junction bases outside the gene matches: 22. CDR3 residues: CASSSGTSGAPKLAGKYF. CDR3 sequence (DNA): TGTGCCAGCAGCTCGGGGACTAGCGGAGCCCCCAAACTAGCCGGAAAGTACTTC.

This chain uses TRBV28 with TRBJ2-7; 7 bases map to TRBD1. The CDR3 is 13 amino acids. The trim removed 4 bases at V and 1 base at J, leaving 1 base unmatched. In germline, CDR1 is MDHEN, CDR2 SYDVKM. DNA for the CDR3: TGTGCCAGCAGTTCGGGACAGTCCTACGAGCAGTACTTC. It translates to CASSSGQSYEQYF.

J is TRBJ1-2 and V is TRBV7-9, with a weak D call TRBD1 (5 bases). Trimming shortened V by 1 base and J by 2 bases, and 14 bases separated the two germline ends. Germline V gene sequence: CDR1 SEHNR, CDR2 FQNEAQ (reference sequence). This CDR3 comprises 16 residues. The DNA of the CDR3 is TGTGCCAGCAGCTTAGGCGCAGGGCTGGTGAACTATGGCTACACCTTC. Amino acids: CASSLGAGLVNYGYTF. The full variable domain, rest sourced from reference TRBV7-9 and TRBJ1-2, is DTGVSQNPRHKITKRGQNVTFRCDPISEHNRLYWYRQTLGQGPEFLTYFQNEAQLEKSRLLSDRFSAERPKGSFSTLEIQRTEQGDSAMYLCASSLGAGLVNYGYTFGSGTRLTVV.

The chain has TRBV28 and TRBJ1-5, with D perhaps matching TRBD1 (6 bases). The CDR3 spans 15 residues. The germline V gene has CDR1 MDHEN and CDR2 SYDVKM. V lost 0 bases and J 5 bases, leaving 11 bases between the germline ends. The CDR3 sequence is CASSLWDSLDQPQHF. In DNA form, the CDR3 reads TGTGCCAGCAGTTTATGGGACAGCTTGGATCAGCCCCAGCATTTT.

The V and J genes are TRBV24-1 and TRBJ2-1, with 9 nucleotides matching TRBD1. The germline V gene has CDR1 KGHDR and CDR2 SFDVKD. V was clipped by 5 bases and J by 5 bases; unmatched bases: 12. This CDR3 spans 17 amino acids. The CDR3 sequence is CATSARPTGGSHNEQFF. CDR3 in DNA: TGTGCCACCAGTGCGCGCCCCACAGGGGGCAGTCACAATGAGCAGTTCTTC.